The 9 T cell receptor beta chains below all came from one sample that was sequenced in a study of CD8 T cells in Susac syndrome. Reverse transcription of 0.5 to 1 ug RNA was performed with random hexamers. TCRdb redid the calling of the immunoSEQ multiplex PCR reads with MiXCR, one entry per CDR3 protein. Of some 260,000 distinct CDR3 sequences listed, approximately 84% are singletons. Sequencing was performed on CD8+ T cells from PBMCs. The receptor source for this set is a human donor with multiple sclerosis.

For the CDR3, the DNA is TGTGCCACCAGCAGAGCCAGGGTCTCTAATTCACCCCTCCACTTT. This encodes CATSRARVSNSPLHF. J is TRBJ1-6 and V is TRBV15, with TRBD1 as a possible D gene (5 bases). Trimming stripped 1 base from V and 6 bases from J, with 10 bases between. The germline CDR1 and CDR2 sequences are LNHNV and YYDKDF (reference sequence). This CDR3 is 15 amino acids long.

The chain uses TRBV6-5 and TRBJ2-7, with 7 nucleotides matching TRBD1. Germline-derived CDR1 and CDR2 are MNHEY and SVGAGI. V trimming: 0 bases; J trimming: 3 bases; junction bases outside the gene matches: 8. CDR3 length equals 16 residues. The CDR3 DNA is TGTGCCAGCAGTTACTCGACCGGACAGGTGATCTACGAGCAGTACTTC. Protein: CASSYSTGQVIYEQYF.

The CDR3 region is CASSLATDRAGPGVLTF. The DNA of the CDR3 is TGTGCCAGCAGCCTTGCCACTGACAGGGCCGGTCCAGGAGTATTAACCTTC. This chain uses TRBV9 with TRBJ1-2; 7 bases map to TRBD1. Trimming took 4 bases from V and 14 from J; bases not matched to a gene: 26. This CDR3 is built from 17 residues. Germline loops: CDR1 SGDLS, CDR2 YYNGEE.

CDR3 in amino acids: CASSQAGGRTRNTEAFF. DNA for the CDR3: TGTGCCAGCAGCCAAGCGGGGGGGCGGACTAGAAACACTGAAGCTTTCTTT. The J gene is TRBJ1-1, the V gene TRBV14, with D possibly matching TRBD1 (6 bases). Germline-derived CDR1 and CDR2 are SGHDN and FVKESK. The CDR3 is 17 residues long. V was clipped by 1 base and J by 2 bases, with 17 bases between them.

This clonotype was detected once. This chain links TRBV7-9 with TRBJ1-3, with TRBD1 matching over 8 bases. Germline assignment: CDR1 SEHNR and CDR2 FQNEAQ (reference sequence). Germline trimming cut 5 bases from V and 6 bases from J; bases unmatched to any gene: 12. CDR3 length: 16 residues. The CDR3, as DNA: TGTGCCAGCAGCGTGACAGGGGAAGGGACGGCAAACACCATATATTTT. It translates to CASSVTGEGTANTIYF.

This clonotype was counted a few times. The chain couples TRBV19 to TRBJ1-1; D remains unclear. The CDR3 spans 14 residues. Germline V gene lookup returns CDR1 LNHDA and CDR2 SQIVND (reference sequence). V shed 0 bases and J shed 7 bases, with 12 bases lying between them. For the CDR3, the DNA is TGTGCCAGTAGTATAGATTCCCTCTCAGGTGAAGCTTTCTTT. It specifies CASSIDSLSGEAFF.

The chain has TRBV5-1 and TRBJ2-1, with 8 positions matching TRBD1. Losses at the gene ends were 4 bases for V and 2 bases for J; bases not matched to a gene: 8. Germline values: CDR1 SGHRS, CDR2 YFSETQ. The CDR3 extends over 16 amino acids. This chain's CDR3 is CASSTGQGRTYNEQFF. In DNA form, the CDR3 reads TGCGCCAGCAGCACAGGACAGGGAAGGACCTACAATGAGCAGTTCTTC.

The chain uses TRBV20-1 and TRBJ2-2, with D uncertain. The CDR3 loop spans 14 amino acids. The germline V gene has CDR1 DFQATT and CDR2 SNEGSKA (reference sequence). Trimming took off 0 bases at V and 7 bases at J, with 12 bases between the two ends. The CDR3 protein is CSARDRSYGGELFF. In nucleotides, the CDR3 is TGCAGTGCTAGAGATAGGAGTTACGGCGGGGAGCTGTTTTTT.

This sequence joins TRBV15 and TRBJ2-1, with D possibly TRBD2 on 5 matching bases. Per germline, CDR1 LNHNV and CDR2 YYDKDF (reference sequence). There are 14 residues in the CDR3. The V end was cut by 4 bases, the J end by 9 bases, with 16 bases between. In DNA, the CDR3 is TGTGCCACCAGCATGCGTCGTTTAGGGAGTGAGCAGTTCTTC. Translating gives CATSMRRLGSEQFF.